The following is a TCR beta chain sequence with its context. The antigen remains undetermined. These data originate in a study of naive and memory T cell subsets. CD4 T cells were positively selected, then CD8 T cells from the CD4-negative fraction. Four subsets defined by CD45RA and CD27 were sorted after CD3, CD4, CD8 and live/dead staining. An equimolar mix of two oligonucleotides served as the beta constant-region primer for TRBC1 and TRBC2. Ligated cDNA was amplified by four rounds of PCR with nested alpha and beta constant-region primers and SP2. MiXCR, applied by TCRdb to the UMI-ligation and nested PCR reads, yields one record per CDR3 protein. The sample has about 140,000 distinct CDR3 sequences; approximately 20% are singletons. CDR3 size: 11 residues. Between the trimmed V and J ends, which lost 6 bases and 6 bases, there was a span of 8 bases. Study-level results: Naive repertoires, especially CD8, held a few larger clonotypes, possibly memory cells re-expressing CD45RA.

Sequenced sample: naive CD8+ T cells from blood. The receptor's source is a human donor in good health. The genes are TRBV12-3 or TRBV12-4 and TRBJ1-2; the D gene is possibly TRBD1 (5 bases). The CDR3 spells CASREDNGYTF. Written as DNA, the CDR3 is TGTGCCAGCAGGGAGGACAATGGCTACACCTTC.